A single sample gave rise to the 9 T cell receptor beta chains below, sequenced in a study of CD8 T cells in ankylosing spondylitis. Findings and caveats of the study: Eight highly homologous variants formed a TCR beta motif that appeared characteristic of ankylosing spondylitis blood.

TCRdb re-called the 5' RACE reads through MiXCR, storing one row per CDR3 protein. The sample has approximately 300,000 distinct CDR3 sequences, around 8% seen once; the top ten hold 13% to 15%. What these receptors recognize is not known. Sequencing was carried out using blood, either unsorted or a sorted T cell fraction (not recorded which). The receptors here all came from a male donor with ankylosing spondylitis.

This clonotype was seen a few times. The gene calls are TRBV18 and TRBJ2-3; D perhaps matches TRBD2 (6 bases). CDR3 length equals 13 residues. Germline assignment: CDR1 KGHSH and CDR2 LQKENI. Trimming stripped 9 bases from V and 2 bases from J, with 12 bases between. The DNA for the CDR3 is TGTGCCAGTGTCGGGAGTTACACAGATACGCAGTATTTT. This translates into CASVGSYTDTQYF. Drawing the rest from reference TRBV18 and TRBJ2-3, the complete variable domain is NAGVMQNPRHLVRRRGQEARLRCSPMKGHSHVYWYRQLPEEGLKFMVYLQKENIIDESGMPKERFSAEFPKEGPSILRIQQVVRGDSAAYFCASVGSYTDTQYFGPGTRLTVL.

The table lists this clonotype with a few counts. The V call is TRBV5-1, the J call TRBJ1-6, with D perhaps matching TRBD1 (6 bases). Looked up from germline, CDR1 is SGHRS and CDR2 is YFSETQ. Trimming pared 2 bases from V and 6 bases from J, leaving 15 bases between. The CDR3 runs to 16 residues. In nucleotides, the CDR3 is TGCGCCAGCAGCTTCGCAGGGGTGCGTAGTAATTCACCCCTCCACTTT. This encodes CASSFAGVRSNSPLHF. The full variable domain, with the rest looked up from reference TRBV5-1 and TRBJ1-6, is KAGVTQTPRYLIKTRGQQVTLSCSPISGHRSVSWYQQTPGQGLQFLFEYFSETQRNKGNFPGRFSGRQFSNSRSEMNVSTLELGDSALYLCASSFAGVRSNSPLHFGNGTRLTVT.

This clonotype was counted at least ten times. The gene calls are TRBV27 and TRBJ1-6; no firm D call. V was cut by 6 bases and J by 9 bases, with 15 bases left in between. CDR3 length: 14 residues. Germline V gene lookup returns CDR1 MNHEY and CDR2 SMNVEV (reference sequence). The CDR3 spells CASSAPPPISPLHF. The CDR3 region has the DNA TGTGCCAGCAGCGCACCGCCCCCTATTTCACCCCTCCACTTT.

At least ten counts were recorded for this clonotype. The CDR3 nucleotides are TGTGCCAGCAGCCAAGTGGCTAGCGCTAGACTCTACGAGCAGTACTTC. This encodes CASSQVASARLYEQYF. This chain connects TRBV4-2 to TRBJ2-7; a weak D match, TRBD2 (6 bases). V was cut by 1 base and J by 3 bases, with 16 bases left in between. The germline gives CDR1 LGHNA, CDR2 YNFKEQ. This CDR3 region has 16 residues.

This clonotype has a handful of counts. The J gene is TRBJ2-7, the V gene TRBV20-1; 12 bases line up with TRBD2. The trim removed 3 bases at V and 3 bases at J, leaving 21 bases unmatched. Germline-derived CDR1 and CDR2 are DFQATT and SNEGSKA (reference sequence). This CDR3 has 20 amino acids. Written as DNA, the CDR3 is TGCAGTGCTAGTTCTCGGGATCCGGGGCCTAGCGGGAGGGCGATCTACGAGCAGTACTTC. Translated, it gives CSASSRDPGPSGRAIYEQYF.

The CDR3 sequence: CASSSAGGNTIYF. As DNA, the CDR3 is TGTGCCAGCAGTTCCGCAGGGGGAAACACCATATATTTT. The chain couples TRBV12-3 or TRBV12-4 to TRBJ1-3; D may be TRBD1 (5 bases). The CDR3 totals 13 residues. The V end was cut by 4 bases, the J end by 4 bases, with 8 bases between.

The sample holds a few counts of this clonotype. The chain joins TRBV20-1 to TRBJ1-1; D is undetermined. The germline V gene encodes CDR1 DFQATT and CDR2 SNEGSKA (reference sequence). This CDR3 comprises 13 residues. Trimming removed 2 bases from V and 1 base from J, with 8 bases in between. For the CDR3, the DNA is TGCAGTGCTAGATATAACGCGAACACTGAAGCTTTCTTT. Amino acid sequence: CSARYNANTEAFF.

This clonotype was seen a few times. The rearrangement joins TRBV11-2 to TRBJ2-6; 7 nucleotides align to TRBD1. The CDR3 spans 18 residues. Germline V gene sequence: CDR1 SGHAT, CDR2 FQNNGV. The trim removed 5 bases at V and 2 bases at J, leaving 12 bases unmatched. DNA for the CDR3: TGTGCCAGCAGCCGGCGACAGGGAATTTATGCTGGGGCCAACGTCCTGACTTTC. Protein: CASSRRQGIYAGANVLTF. Supplemented by reference TRBV11-2 and TRBJ2-6, the full variable domain reads EAGVAQSPRYKIIEKRQSVAFWCNPISGHATLYWYQQILGQGPKLLIQFQNNGVVDDSQLPKDRFSAERLKGVDSTLKIQPAKLEDSAVYLCASSRRQGIYAGANVLTFGAGSRLTVL.

J is TRBJ2-3 and V is TRBV5-1; TRBD2 aligns across 9 bases. Germline V gives CDR1 SGHRS, CDR2 YFSETQ. The CDR3 loop spans 15 amino acids. V dropped 0 bases and J dropped 6; count of bases not matched to a gene: 5. CDR3 coding DNA: TGCGCCAGCAGCTTGGAGGCTAGCGGGACCGATACGCAGTATTTT. It yields the protein CASSLEASGTDTQYF.